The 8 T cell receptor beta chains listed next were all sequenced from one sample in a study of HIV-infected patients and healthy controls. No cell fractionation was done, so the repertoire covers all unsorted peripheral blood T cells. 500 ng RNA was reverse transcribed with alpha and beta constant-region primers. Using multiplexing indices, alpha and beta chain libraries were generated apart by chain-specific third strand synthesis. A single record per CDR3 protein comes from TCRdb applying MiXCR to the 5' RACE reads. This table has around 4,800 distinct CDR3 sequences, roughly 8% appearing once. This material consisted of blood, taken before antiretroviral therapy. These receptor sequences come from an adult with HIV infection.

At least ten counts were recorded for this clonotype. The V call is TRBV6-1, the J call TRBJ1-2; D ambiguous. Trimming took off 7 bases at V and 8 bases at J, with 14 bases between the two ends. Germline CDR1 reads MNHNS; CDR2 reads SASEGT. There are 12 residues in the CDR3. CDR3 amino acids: CASTSTFNGYTF. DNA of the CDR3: TGTGCCAGCACTTCCACATTCAACGGCTACACCTTC.

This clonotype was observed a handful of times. In DNA form, the CDR3 reads TGTGCCAGCAGCCCAGAGAGGACGCCTAGCACAGATACGCAGTATTTT. This gives the protein CASSPERTPSTDTQYF. The J gene is TRBJ2-3, the V gene TRBV9; D ambiguous. Trimming shortened V by 4 bases and J by 0 bases, and 15 bases separated the two germline ends. CDR3 size: 16 residues. The V gene's germline CDR1 is SGDLS and CDR2 YYNGEE.

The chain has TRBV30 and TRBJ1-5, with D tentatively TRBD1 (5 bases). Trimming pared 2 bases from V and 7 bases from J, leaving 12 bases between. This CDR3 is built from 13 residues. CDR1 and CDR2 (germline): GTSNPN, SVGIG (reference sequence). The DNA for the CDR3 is TGTGCCTGGAGTCGGGGGGGTGAGCAGCCCCAGCATTTT. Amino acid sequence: CAWSRGGEQPQHF.

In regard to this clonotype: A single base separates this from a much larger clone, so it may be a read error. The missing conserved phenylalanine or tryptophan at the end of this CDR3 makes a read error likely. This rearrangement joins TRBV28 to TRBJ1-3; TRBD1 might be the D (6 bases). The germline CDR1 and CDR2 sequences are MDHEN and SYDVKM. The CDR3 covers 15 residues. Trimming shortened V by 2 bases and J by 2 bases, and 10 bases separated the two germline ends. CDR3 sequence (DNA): TGTGCCAGCAGTTTACGGGGGGCGGCTGGAAACACCATATATTCT. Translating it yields CASSLRGAAGNTIYS.

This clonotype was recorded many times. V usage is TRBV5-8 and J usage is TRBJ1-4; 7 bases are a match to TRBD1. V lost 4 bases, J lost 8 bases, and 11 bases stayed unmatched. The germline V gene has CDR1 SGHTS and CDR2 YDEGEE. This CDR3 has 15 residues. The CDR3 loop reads CASSRDGTVREKLFF. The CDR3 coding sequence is TGTGCCAGCAGCCGTGACGGGACAGTTCGGGAAAAACTGTTTTTT.

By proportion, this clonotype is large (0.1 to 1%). The CDR3 DNA sequence: TGTGCCACCAGTGTCAGTAGCAATCAGCCCCAGCATTTT. As protein: CATSVSSNQPQHF. The chain employs TRBV24-1 and TRBJ1-5, with unresolved D. The CDR3 runs to 13 residues. CDR1 is KGHDR, CDR2 SFDVKD, per germline. Trimming removed 5 bases at V and 0 bases at J, with 4 bases between.

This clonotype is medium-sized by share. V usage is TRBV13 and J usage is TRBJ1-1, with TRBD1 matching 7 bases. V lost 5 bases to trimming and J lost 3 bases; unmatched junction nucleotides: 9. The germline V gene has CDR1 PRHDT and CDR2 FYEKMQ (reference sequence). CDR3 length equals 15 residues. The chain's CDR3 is CASSPTEGAHTEAFF. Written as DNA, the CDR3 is TGTGCCAGCAGCCCCACCGAGGGGGCGCACACTGAAGCTTTCTTT.

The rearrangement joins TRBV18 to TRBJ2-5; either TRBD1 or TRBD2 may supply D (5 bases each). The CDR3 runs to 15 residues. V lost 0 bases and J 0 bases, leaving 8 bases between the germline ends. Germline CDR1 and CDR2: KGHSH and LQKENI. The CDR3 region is CASSPPGVYQETQYF. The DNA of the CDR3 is TGTGCCAGCTCACCACCGGGGGTGTACCAAGAGACCCAGTACTTC. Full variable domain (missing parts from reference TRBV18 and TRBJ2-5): NAGVMQNPRHLVRRRGQEARLRCSPMKGHSHVYWYRQLPEEGLKFMVYLQKENIIDESGMPKERFSAEFPKEGPSILRIQQVVRGDSAAYFCASSPPGVYQETQYFGPGTRLLVL.